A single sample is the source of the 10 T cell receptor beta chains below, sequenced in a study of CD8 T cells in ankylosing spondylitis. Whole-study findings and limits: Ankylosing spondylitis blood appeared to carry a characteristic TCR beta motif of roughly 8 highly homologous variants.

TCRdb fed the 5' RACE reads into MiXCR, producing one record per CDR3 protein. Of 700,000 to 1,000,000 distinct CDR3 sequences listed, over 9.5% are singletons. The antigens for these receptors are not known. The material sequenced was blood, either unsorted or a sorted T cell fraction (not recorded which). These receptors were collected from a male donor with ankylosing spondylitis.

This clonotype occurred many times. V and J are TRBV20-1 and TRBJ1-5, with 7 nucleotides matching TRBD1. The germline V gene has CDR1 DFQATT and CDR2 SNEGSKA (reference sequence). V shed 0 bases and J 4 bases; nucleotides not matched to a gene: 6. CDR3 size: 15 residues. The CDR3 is CSARDRRTGNQPQHF. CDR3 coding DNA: TGCAGTGCTAGAGATAGGCGGACAGGTAATCAGCCCCAGCATTTT.

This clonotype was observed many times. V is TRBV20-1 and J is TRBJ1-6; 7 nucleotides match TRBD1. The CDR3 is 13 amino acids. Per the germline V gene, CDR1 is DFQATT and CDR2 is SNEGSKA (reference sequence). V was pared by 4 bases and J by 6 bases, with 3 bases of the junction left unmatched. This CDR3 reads CSANRDSNSPLHF. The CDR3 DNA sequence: TGCAGTGCTAACCGGGACAGTAATTCACCCCTCCACTTT.

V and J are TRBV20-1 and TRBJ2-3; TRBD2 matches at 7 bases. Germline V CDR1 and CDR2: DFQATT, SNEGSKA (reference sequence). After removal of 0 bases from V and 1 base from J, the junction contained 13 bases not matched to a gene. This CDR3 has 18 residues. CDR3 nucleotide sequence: TGCAGTGCTAGAGATCCGGGGGGTCGGGGCGGAGGCACAGATACGCAGTATTTT. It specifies CSARDPGGRGGGTDTQYF.

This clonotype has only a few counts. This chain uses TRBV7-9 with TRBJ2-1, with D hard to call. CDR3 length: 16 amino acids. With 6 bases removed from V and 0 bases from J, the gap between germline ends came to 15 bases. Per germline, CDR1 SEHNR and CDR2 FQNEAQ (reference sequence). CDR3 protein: CASSLRLTLSYNEQFF. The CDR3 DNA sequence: TGTGCCAGCAGTCTCAGACTGACCCTCTCCTACAATGAGCAGTTCTTC.

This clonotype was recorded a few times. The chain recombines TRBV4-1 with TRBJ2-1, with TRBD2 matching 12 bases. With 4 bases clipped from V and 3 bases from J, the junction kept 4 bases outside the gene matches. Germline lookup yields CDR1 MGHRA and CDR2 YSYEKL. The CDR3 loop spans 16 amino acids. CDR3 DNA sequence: TGCGCCAGCAGCCGGCGGACTAGCGGGAACTACAATGAGCAGTTCTTC. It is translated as CASSRRTSGNYNEQFF.

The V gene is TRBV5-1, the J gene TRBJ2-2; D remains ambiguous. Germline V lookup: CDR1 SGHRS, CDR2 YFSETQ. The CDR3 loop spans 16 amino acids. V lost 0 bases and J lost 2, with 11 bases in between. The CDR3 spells CASSLADLRNTGELFF. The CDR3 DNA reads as TGCGCCAGCAGCTTGGCCGATCTTAGAAACACCGGGGAGCTGTTTTTT. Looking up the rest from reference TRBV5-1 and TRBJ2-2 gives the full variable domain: KAGVTQTPRYLIKTRGQQVTLSCSPISGHRSVSWYQQTPGQGLQFLFEYFSETQRNKGNFPGRFSGRQFSNSRSEMNVSTLELGDSALYLCASSLADLRNTGELFFGEGSRLTVL.

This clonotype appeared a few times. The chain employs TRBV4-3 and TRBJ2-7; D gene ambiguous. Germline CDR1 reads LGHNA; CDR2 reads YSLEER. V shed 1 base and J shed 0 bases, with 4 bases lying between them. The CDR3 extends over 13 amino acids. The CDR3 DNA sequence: TGCGCCAGCAGCCAAGTTCACTCCTACGAGCAGTACTTC. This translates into CASSQVHSYEQYF.

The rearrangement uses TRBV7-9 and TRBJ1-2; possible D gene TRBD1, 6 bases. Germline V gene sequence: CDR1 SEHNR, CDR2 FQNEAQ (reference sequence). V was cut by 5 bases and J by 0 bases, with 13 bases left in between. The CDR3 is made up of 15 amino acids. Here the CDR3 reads CASSQGGSANYGYTF. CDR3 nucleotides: TGTGCCAGCAGCCAAGGGGGGTCGGCTAACTATGGCTACACCTTC.

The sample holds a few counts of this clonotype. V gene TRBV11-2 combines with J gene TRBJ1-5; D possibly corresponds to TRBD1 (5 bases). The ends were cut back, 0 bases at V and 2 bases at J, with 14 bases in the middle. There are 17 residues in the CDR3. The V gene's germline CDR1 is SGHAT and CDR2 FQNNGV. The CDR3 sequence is CASSLEGAIRRNQPQHF. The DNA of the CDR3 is TGTGCCAGCAGCTTAGAAGGGGCCATAAGGCGCAATCAGCCCCAGCATTTT. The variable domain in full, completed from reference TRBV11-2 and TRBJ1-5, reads EAGVAQSPRYKIIEKRQSVAFWCNPISGHATLYWYQQILGQGPKLLIQFQNNGVVDDSQLPKDRFSAERLKGVDSTLKIQPAKLEDSAVYLCASSLEGAIRRNQPQHFGDGTRLSIL.

The CDR3 region is CASSLGPGQGIELFF. The CDR3 DNA follows: TGCGCCAGCAGCTTGGGACCGGGACAGGGTATTGAGCTGTTTTTT. The V gene is TRBV5-1, the J gene TRBJ2-2; 9 nucleotides agree with TRBD1. The germline V gene encodes CDR1 SGHRS and CDR2 YFSETQ. The junction had 8 bases not matched to a gene; V was cut back by 0 bases and J by 11 bases. The CDR3 is 15 residues long.